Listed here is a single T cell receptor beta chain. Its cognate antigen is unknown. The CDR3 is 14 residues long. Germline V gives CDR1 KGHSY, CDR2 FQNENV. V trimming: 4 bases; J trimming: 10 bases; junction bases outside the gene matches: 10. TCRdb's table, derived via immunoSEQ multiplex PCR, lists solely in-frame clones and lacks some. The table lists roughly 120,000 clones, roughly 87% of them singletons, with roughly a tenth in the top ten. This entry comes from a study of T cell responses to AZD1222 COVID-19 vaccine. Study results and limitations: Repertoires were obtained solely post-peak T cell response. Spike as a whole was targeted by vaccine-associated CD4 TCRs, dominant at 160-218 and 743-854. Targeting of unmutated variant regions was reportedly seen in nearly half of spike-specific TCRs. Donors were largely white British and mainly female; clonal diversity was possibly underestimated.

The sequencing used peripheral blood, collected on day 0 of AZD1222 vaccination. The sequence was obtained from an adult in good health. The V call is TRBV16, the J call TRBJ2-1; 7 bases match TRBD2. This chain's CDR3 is CASSPSGYGREQFF. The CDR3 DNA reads TGTGCCAGCAGCCCTAGCGGATACGGGAGGGAGCAGTTCTTC.